One sample yielded the 5 T cell receptor beta chains listed below, sequenced in a study of cytomegalovirus exposure and HLA in healthy donors. Both 60 Vbeta primers and 13 Jbeta primers went into the PCR. TCRdb's copy holds only in-frame clones and misses some; the assay was immunoSEQ multiplex PCR. The sample comprises 95,000 or so clones, about four fifths of which are singletons, and roughly 4% rests with the top ten. The sequencing input was PBMCs. The receptors originated from an older woman in good health and CMV-seropositive.

The chain recombines TRBV6-5 with TRBJ2-2; no reliable D call. The length of the CDR3 is 14 residues. The germline V gene has CDR1 MNHEY and CDR2 SVGAGI. Trimming took off 8 bases at V and 1 base at J, with 11 bases between the two ends. The CDR3 loop is CASRGPQNTGELFF. CDR3 coding DNA: TGTGCCAGCCGTGGGCCGCAGAACACCGGGGAGCTGTTTTTT.

V gene TRBV15 combines with J gene TRBJ1-6; a weak D match, TRBD1 (6 bases). There are 16 residues in the CDR3. CDR1 is LNHNV and CDR2 is YYDKDF in the germline V gene (reference sequence). Trimming removed 1 base from V and 7 bases from J, with 14 bases in between. The CDR3 coding sequence is TGTGCCACCAGCAGAGGTACCAGGGGTGGAAATTCACCCCTCCACTTT. Its translation is CATSRGTRGGNSPLHF.

This chain uses TRBV7-8 with TRBJ2-1; tentatively, D is TRBD2 (5 bases). CDR3 length: 16 residues. The V gene's germline CDR1 is SGHVS and CDR2 FQNEAQ. V shed 4 bases and J shed 6 bases, with 19 bases lying between them. The CDR3 loop is CASSSGQASRTNEQFF. The CDR3 region has the DNA TGTGCCAGCAGCTCCGGGCAGGCTAGCCGCACCAATGAGCAGTTCTTC.

The genes are TRBV7-3 and TRBJ2-7, with TRBD1 matching 7 bases. After removal of 1 base from V and 5 bases from J, the junction contained 2 bases not matched to a gene. This CDR3 is 13 amino acids long. The germline V gene encodes CDR1 SGHTA and CDR2 FQGTGA. The CDR3 here is CASSLRQGHEQYF. DNA for the CDR3: TGTGCCAGCAGCTTAAGACAGGGCCACGAGCAGTACTTC.

The V and J genes are TRBV7-2 and TRBJ2-7, with 12 positions matching TRBD1. From germline, CDR1 is SGHTA and CDR2 FQGNSA. This CDR3 comprises 18 residues. V shed 4 bases, J shed 2 bases, and the junction held 12 bases outside the gene matches. The CDR3 reads CASSYQRDRGLIAYEQYF. The CDR3, as DNA: TGTGCCAGCAGCTACCAACGGGACAGGGGGCTGATCGCCTACGAGCAGTACTTC.